What follows are 9 T cell receptor beta chains derived from one specimen sequenced in a study of blood T cell repertoires in COVID-19. The protocol was immunoSEQ multiplex PCR, while the TCRdb copy is restricted to in-frame clones and leaves out a portion. This table holds 80,000 to 90,000 clones, about 85% found once. The sample consisted of peripheral blood. The receptors were gathered from a woman of 80 years or more with COVID-19, enrolled during active disease.

The chain links TRBV5-1 to TRBJ1-1; D might be TRBD1 (5 bases). This CDR3 is built from 14 residues. V was pared by 0 bases and J by 1 base, with 7 bases between. Germline V CDR1 and CDR2: SGHRS, YFSETQ. CDR3 bases: TGCGCCAGCAGCTTGGGGGGCTCGAACACTGAAGCTTTCTTT. As protein: CASSLGGSNTEAFF.

The J gene is TRBJ1-3, the V gene TRBV18, with no clear D. The V end was cut by 3 bases, the J end by 4 bases, with 7 bases between. The CDR3 loop spans 13 amino acids. CDR1 is KGHSH and CDR2 is LQKENI in the germline V gene. The CDR3 bases are TGTGCCAGCTCACCGACGGGAGGAAACACCATATATTTT. Translation gives CASSPTGGNTIYF.

V gene TRBV30 combines with J gene TRBJ1-5, with TRBD1 matching 10 bases. J was trimmed by 7 bases and V by 4 bases; bases with no gene match: 16. This CDR3 region has 17 residues. CDR1 is GTSNPN and CDR2 is SVGIG in the germline V gene (reference sequence). The CDR3 sequence is CAWNYRDRGTLGQPQHF. CDR3 DNA: TGTGCCTGGAATTACCGGGACAGGGGAACCCTGGGCCAGCCCCAGCATTTT. Supplemented by reference TRBV30 and TRBJ1-5, the full variable domain reads SQTIHQWPATLVQPVGSPLSLECTVEGTSNPNLYWYRQAAGRGLQLLFYSVGIGQISSEVPQNLSASRPQDRQFILSSKKLLLSDSGFYLCAWNYRDRGTLGQPQHFGDGTRLSIL.

The gene calls are TRBV28 and TRBJ2-1; a possible D gene is TRBD1 (7 bases). V lost 5 bases and J 6 bases, leaving 20 bases between the germline ends. From germline, CDR1 is MDHEN and CDR2 SYDVKM. This CDR3 contains 16 residues. The chain's CDR3 is CASSPLGAGGFNEQFF. The CDR3 DNA sequence: TGTGCCAGCAGTCCCCTTGGCGCAGGGGGGTTCAATGAGCAGTTCTTC.

This clone was seen only once. The chain has TRBV6-4 and TRBJ2-3, with TRBD2 identical over 9 bases. With 2 bases clipped from V and 2 bases from J, the junction kept 11 bases outside the gene matches. There are 18 residues in the CDR3. Germline CDR1 reads MRHNA; CDR2 reads SNTAGT. CDR3 nucleotide sequence: TGTGCCAGCAGTGACCCAAAGCGGGAGGTCAAGAACACAGATACGCAGTATTTT. This gives the protein CASSDPKREVKNTDTQYF.

This chain joins TRBV27 and TRBJ2-2; no clear D. The V gene lost 6 bases and the J gene lost 5 bases, with 7 bases spanning the gap. Germline lookup yields CDR1 MNHEY and CDR2 SMNVEV (reference sequence). The length of the CDR3 is 12 residues. The chain's CDR3 is CASRTLTGELFF. CDR3 nucleotide sequence: TGTGCCAGCAGAACTCTAACCGGGGAGCTGTTTTTT.

The chain recombines TRBV27 with TRBJ2-7, with a possible D match to TRBD2 (6 bases). Trimming removed 6 bases at V and 6 bases at J, with 15 bases between. Germline assignment: CDR1 MNHEY and CDR2 SMNVEV (reference sequence). CDR3 length equals 13 residues. The CDR3 region is CASRGAGTREQYF. In DNA form, the CDR3 reads TGTGCCAGCAGAGGGGCTGGGACTCGCGAGCAGTACTTC.

This chain links TRBV19 with TRBJ2-7; 10 bases agree with TRBD2. The CDR3 extends over 15 amino acids. Trimming cost V 1 base and J 6 bases; bases outside gene matches: 6. The germline CDR1 and CDR2 sequences are LNHDA and SQIVND (reference sequence). For the CDR3, the DNA is TGTGCCAGTAGTATAGTAGCTAGCGGGAGCCTCGAGCAGTACTTC. Protein product: CASSIVASGSLEQYF.

The chain employs TRBV9 and TRBJ2-6; D might be TRBD1 (6 bases). The germline V and J ends were trimmed by 0 bases and 2 bases, with 6 bases remaining between them. The CDR3 is 15 amino acids. Germline lookup yields CDR1 SGDLS and CDR2 YYNGEE. In nucleotides, the CDR3 is TGTGCCAGCAGCGTAGACAGGGCTGGGGCCAACGTCCTGACTTTC. Its translation is CASSVDRAGANVLTF.